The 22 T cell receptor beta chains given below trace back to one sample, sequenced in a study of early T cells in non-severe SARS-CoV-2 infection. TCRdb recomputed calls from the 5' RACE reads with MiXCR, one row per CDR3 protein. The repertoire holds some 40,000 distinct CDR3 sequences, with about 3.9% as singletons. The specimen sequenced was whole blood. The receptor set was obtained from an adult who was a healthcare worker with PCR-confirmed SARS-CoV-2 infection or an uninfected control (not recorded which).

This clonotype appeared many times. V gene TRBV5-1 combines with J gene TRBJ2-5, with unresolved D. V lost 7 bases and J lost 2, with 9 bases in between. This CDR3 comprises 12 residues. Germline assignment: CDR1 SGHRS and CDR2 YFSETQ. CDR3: CASAKEQETQYF. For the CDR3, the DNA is TGCGCCAGCGCTAAGGAGCAAGAGACCCAGTACTTC.

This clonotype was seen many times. The CDR3 DNA follows: TGTGCCAGCAGCTTAGTTCTAGCGGGAGGCAAATACAATGAGCAGTTCTTC. Its translation: CASSLVLAGGKYNEQFF. This sequence joins TRBV11-2 and TRBJ2-1, with 11 bases identical to TRBD2. The CDR3 is made up of 17 amino acids. V was clipped by 1 base and J by 4 bases; unmatched bases: 6. The V gene's germline CDR1 is SGHAT and CDR2 FQNNGV.

For the CDR3, the DNA is TGTGCCAGCAGAGGGACTAGCGCCAGCGTGGGCACCGGGGAGCTGTTTTTT. Protein sequence: CASRGTSASVGTGELFF. This chain joins TRBV28 and TRBJ2-2; 10 positions match TRBD2. Germline V lookup: CDR1 MDHEN, CDR2 SYDVKM. This CDR3 has 17 residues. The J segment lost 4 bases and the V segment lost 6 bases, leaving 11 bases of the junction unmatched.

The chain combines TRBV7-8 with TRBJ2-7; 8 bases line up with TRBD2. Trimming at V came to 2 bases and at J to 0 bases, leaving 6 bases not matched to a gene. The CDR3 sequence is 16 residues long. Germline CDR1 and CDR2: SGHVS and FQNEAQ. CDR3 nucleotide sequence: TGTGCCAGCAGCTTATTTCCAGCGGGAGACTCCTACGAGCAGTACTTC. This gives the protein CASSLFPAGDSYEQYF.

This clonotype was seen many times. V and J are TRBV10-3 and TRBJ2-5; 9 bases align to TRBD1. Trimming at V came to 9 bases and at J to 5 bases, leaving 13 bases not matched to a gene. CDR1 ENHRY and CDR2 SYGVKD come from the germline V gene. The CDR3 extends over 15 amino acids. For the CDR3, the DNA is TGTGCCATTGGAGACGGAGGGACAGGGTTGGAGACCCAGTACTTC. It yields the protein CAIGDGGTGLETQYF.

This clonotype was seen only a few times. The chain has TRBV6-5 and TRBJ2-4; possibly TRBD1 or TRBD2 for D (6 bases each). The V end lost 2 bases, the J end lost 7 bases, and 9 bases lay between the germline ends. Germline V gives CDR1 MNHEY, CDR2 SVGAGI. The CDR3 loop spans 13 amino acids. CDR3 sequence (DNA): TGTGCCAGCAGTTACAGGGGGGAGAACATTCAGTACTTC. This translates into CASSYRGENIQYF.

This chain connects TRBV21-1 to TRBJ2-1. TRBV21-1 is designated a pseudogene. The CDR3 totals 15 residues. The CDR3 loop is CASSKSRVYCDEQFF. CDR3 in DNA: TGTGCCAGCAGCAAAAGTCGGGTGTATTGCGATGAGCAGTTCTTC.

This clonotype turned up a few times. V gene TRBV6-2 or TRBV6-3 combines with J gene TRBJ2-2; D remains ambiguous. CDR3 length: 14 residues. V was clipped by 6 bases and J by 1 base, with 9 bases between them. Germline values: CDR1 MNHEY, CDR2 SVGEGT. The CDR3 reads CASRDHQNTGELFF. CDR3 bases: TGTGCCAGCAGGGACCACCAGAACACCGGGGAGCTGTTTTTT.

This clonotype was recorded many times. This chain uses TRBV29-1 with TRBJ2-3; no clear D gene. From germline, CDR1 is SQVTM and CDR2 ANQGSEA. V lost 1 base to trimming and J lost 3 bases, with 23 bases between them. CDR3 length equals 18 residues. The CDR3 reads CSVEGVGSSPLGTDTQYF. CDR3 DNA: TGCAGCGTTGAAGGGGTAGGCAGTTCTCCACTCGGGACAGATACGCAGTATTTT.

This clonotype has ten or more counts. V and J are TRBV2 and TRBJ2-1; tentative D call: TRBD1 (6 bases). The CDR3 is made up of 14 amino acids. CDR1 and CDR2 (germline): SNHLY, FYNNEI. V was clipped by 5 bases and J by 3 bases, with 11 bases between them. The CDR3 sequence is CASSTQGIYNEQFF. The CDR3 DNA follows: TGTGCCAGCAGTACCCAGGGGATCTACAATGAGCAGTTCTTC. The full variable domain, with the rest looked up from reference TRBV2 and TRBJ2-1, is EPEVTQTPSHQVTQMGQEVILRCVPISNHLYFYWYRQILGQKVEFLVSFYNNEISEKSEIFDDQFSVERPDGSNFTLKIRSTKLEDSAMYFCASSTQGIYNEQFFGPGTRLTVL.

The CDR3 DNA is TGTGCCAGCAGTGACCTGAAGGGACAGGGGGATACGCAGTATTTT. Translation gives CASSDLKGQGDTQYF. The gene calls are TRBV2 and TRBJ2-3, with 10 bases matching TRBD1. Trimming cost V 3 bases and J 6 bases; bases outside gene matches: 6. The CDR3 contains 15 residues. CDR1 SNHLY and CDR2 FYNNEI come from the germline V gene.

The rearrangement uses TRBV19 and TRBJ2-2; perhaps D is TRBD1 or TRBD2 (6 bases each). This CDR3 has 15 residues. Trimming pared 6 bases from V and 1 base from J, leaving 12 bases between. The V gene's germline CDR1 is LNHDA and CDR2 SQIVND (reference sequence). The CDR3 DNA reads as TGTGCCAGTAGAGCCGGGGGACAGAACACCGGGGAGCTGTTTTTT. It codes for CASRAGGQNTGELFF.

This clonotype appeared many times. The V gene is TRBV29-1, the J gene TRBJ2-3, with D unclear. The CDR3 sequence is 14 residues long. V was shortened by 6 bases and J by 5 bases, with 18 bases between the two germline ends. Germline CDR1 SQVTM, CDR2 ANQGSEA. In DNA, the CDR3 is TGCAGCGTCCTAGGGCGGTTCCGGGTAGATACGCAGTATTTT. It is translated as CSVLGRFRVDTQYF.

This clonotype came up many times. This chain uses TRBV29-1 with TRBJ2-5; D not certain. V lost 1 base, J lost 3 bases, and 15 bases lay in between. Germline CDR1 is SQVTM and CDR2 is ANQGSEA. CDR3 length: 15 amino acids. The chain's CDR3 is CSVEGSREWEETQYF. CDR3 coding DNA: TGCAGCGTTGAAGGTAGCCGCGAGTGGGAAGAGACCCAGTACTTC.

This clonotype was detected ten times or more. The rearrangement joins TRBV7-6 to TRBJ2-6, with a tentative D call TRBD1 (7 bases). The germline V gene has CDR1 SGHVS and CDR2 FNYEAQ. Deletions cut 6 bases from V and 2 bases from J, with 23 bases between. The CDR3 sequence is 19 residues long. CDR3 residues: CASRLTRGTARTGANVLTF. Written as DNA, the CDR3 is TGTGCCAGCAGATTAACCCGGGGGACAGCCAGAACTGGGGCCAACGTCCTGACTTTC.

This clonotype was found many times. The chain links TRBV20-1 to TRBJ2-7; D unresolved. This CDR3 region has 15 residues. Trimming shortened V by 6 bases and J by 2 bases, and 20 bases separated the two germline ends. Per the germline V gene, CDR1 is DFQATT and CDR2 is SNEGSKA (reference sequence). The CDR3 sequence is CSASPLRLPTYEQYF. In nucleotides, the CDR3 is TGCAGTGCCTCGCCTTTGCGGTTGCCGACCTACGAGCAGTACTTC.

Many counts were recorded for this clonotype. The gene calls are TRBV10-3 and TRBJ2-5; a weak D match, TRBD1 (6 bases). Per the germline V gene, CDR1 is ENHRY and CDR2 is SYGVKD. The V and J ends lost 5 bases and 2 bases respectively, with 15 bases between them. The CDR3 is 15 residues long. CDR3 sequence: CAISIGQISQETQYF. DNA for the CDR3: TGTGCCATCAGTATTGGACAGATCTCTCAAGAGACCCAGTACTTC.

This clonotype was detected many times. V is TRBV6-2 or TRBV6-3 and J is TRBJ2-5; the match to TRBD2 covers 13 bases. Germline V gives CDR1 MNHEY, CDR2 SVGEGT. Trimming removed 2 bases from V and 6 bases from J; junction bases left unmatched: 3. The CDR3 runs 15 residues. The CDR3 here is CASSYPGLAGQTQYF. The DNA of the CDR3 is TGTGCCAGCAGTTACCCGGGACTAGCGGGACAGACCCAGTACTTC.

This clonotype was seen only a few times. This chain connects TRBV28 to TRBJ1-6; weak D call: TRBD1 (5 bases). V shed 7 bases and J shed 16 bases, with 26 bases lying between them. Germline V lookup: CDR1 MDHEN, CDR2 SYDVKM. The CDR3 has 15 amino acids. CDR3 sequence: CASILQPGAKGPLHF. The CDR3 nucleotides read TGTGCCAGCATACTTCAACCCGGGGCCAAAGGTCCTCTCCACTTT.

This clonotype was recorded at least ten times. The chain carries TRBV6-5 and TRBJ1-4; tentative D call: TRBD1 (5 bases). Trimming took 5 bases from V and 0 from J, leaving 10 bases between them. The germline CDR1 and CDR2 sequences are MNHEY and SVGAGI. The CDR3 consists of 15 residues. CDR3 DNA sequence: TGTGCCAGCAGTCAAGGGACGACAACTAATGAAAAACTGTTTTTT. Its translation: CASSQGTTTNEKLFF.

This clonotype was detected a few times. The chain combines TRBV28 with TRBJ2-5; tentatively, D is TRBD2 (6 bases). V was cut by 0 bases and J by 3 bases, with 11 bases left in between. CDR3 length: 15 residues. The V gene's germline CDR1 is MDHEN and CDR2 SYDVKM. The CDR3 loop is CASSLWGGAEETQYF. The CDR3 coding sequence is TGTGCCAGCAGTTTATGGGGCGGGGCAGAAGAGACCCAGTACTTC. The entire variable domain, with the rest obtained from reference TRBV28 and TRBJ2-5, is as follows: DVKVTQSSRYLVKRTGEKVFLECVQDMDHENMFWYRQDPGLGLRLIYFSYDVKMKEKGDIPEGYSVSREKKERFSLILESASTNQTSMYLCASSLWGGAEETQYFGPGTRLLVL.

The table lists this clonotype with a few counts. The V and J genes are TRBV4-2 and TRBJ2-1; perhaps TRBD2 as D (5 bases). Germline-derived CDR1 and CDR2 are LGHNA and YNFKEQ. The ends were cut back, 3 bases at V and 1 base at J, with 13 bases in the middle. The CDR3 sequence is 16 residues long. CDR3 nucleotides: TGTGCCAGCAGCCATTACAGCGGTTCATCCTACAATGAGCAGTTCTTC. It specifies CASSHYSGSSYNEQFF.